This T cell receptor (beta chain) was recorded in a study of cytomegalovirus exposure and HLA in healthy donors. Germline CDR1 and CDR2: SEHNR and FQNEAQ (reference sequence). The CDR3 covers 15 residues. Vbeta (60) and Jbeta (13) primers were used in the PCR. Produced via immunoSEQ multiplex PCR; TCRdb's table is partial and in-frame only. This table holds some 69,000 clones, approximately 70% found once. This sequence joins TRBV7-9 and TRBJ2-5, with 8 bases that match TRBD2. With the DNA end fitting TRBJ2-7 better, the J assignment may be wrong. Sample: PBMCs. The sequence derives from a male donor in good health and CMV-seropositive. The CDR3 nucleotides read TGTGCCAGCAGAAAACTAGCGGCCGCGGCCCACGAGCAGTACTTC. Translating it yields CASRKLAAAAHEQYF.